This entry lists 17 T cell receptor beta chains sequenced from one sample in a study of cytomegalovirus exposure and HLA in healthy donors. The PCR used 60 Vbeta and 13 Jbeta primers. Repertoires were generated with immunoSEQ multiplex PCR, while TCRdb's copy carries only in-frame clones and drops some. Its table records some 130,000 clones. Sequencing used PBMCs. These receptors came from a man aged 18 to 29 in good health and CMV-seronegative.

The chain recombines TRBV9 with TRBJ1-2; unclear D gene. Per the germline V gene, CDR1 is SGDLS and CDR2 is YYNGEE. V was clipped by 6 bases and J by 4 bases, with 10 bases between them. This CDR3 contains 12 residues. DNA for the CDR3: TGTGCCAGCAAAACAACCCCCTATGGCTACACCTTC. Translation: CASKTTPYGYTF.

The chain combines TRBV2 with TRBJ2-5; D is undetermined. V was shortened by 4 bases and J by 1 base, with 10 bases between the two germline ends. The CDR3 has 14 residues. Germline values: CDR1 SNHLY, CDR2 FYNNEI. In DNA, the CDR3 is TGTGCCAGCAGTGGGGCAGATATCCAAGAGACCCAGTACTTC. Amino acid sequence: CASSGADIQETQYF.

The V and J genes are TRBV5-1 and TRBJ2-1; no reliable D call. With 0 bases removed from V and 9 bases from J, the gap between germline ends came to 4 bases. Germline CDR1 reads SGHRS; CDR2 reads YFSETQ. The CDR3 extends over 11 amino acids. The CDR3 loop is CASSLVSEQFF. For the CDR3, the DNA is TGCGCCAGCAGCTTGGTTAGTGAGCAGTTCTTC.

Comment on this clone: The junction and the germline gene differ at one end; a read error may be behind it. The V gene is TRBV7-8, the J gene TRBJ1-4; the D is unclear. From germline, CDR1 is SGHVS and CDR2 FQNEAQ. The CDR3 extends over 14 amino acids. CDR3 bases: TGTGCCAGCAGCCTAGCCTCAACTAATGAAAAACTGTTTTTT. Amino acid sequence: CASSLASTNEKLFF.

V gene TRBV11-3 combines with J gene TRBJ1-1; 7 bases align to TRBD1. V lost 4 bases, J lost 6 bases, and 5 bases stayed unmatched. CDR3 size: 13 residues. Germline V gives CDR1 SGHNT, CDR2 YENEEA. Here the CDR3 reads CASSYRQGSEAFF. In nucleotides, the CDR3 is TGTGCCAGCAGCTACAGACAGGGTTCTGAAGCTTTCTTT.

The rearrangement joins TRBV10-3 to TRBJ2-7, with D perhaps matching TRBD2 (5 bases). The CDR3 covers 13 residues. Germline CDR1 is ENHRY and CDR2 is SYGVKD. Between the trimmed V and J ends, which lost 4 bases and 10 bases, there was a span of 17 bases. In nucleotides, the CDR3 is TGTGCCATCAGTGTAGAGGGCGACGGCCTACAGTACTTC. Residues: CAISVEGDGLQYF.

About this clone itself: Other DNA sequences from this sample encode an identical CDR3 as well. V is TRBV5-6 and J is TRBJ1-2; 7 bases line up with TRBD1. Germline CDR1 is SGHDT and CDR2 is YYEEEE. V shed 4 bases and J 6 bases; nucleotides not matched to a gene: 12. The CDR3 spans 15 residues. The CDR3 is CASSRPGDRVHGYTF. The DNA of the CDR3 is TGTGCCAGCAGCCGTCCTGGGGACAGAGTCCATGGCTACACCTTC.

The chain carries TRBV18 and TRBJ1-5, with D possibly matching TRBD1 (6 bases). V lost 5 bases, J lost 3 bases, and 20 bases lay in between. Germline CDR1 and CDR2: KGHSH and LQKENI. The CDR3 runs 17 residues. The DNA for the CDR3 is TGTGCCAGCTCAACCAGGGGACGAGACAGGTCCAATCAGCCCCAGCATTTT. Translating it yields CASSTRGRDRSNQPQHF.

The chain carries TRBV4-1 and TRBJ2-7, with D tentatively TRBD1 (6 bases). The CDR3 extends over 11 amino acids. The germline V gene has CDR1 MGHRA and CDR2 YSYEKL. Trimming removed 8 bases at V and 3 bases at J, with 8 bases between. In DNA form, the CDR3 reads TGCGCCAGCGGGGGCGGCTACGAGCAGTACTTC. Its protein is CASGGGYEQYF.

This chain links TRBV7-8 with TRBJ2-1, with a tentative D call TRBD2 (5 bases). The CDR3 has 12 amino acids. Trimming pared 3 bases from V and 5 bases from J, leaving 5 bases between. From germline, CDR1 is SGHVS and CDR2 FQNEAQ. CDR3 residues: CASSFGNNEQFF. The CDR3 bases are TGTGCCAGCAGCTTCGGGAACAATGAGCAGTTCTTC.

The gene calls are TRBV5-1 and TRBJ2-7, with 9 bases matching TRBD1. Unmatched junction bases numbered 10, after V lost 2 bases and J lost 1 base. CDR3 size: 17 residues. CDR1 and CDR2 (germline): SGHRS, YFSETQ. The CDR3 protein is CASSLPATGGWSYEQYF. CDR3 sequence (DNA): TGCGCCAGCAGCTTACCCGCTACAGGGGGCTGGTCCTACGAGCAGTACTTC.

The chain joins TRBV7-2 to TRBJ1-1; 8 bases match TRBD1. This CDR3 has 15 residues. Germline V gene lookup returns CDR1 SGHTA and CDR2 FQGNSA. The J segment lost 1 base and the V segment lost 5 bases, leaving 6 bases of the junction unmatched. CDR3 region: CASSQGDRRNTEAFF. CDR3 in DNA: TGTGCCAGCAGCCAAGGGGACAGGAGGAACACTGAAGCTTTCTTT.

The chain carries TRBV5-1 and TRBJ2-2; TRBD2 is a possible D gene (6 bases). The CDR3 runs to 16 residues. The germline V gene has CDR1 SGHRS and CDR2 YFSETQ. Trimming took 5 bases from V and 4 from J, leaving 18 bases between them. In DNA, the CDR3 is TGCGCCAGCAGTACTGGGGGGTACGGATTCACCGGGGAGCTGTTTTTT. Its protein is CASSTGGYGFTGELFF.

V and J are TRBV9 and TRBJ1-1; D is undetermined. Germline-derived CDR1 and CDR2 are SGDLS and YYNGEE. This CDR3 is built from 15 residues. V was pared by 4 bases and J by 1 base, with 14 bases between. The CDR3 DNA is TGTGCCAGCAGCCCACGTTCAGGCCCGAACACTGAAGCTTTCTTT. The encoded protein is CASSPRSGPNTEAFF.

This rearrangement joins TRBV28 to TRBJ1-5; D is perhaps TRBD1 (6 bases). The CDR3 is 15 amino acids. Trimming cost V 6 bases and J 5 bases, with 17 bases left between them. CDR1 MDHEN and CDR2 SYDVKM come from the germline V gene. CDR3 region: CASSPWGGADQPQHF. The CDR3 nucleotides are TGTGCCAGCAGCCCCTGGGGGGGGGCCGATCAGCCCCAGCATTTT.

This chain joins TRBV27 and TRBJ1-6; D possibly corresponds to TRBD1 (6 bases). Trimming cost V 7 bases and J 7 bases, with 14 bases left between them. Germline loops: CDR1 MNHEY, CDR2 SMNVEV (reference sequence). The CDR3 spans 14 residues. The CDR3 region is CASNPGHQNSPLHF. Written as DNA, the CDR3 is TGTGCCAGCAATCCGGGACATCAAAATTCACCCCTCCACTTT.

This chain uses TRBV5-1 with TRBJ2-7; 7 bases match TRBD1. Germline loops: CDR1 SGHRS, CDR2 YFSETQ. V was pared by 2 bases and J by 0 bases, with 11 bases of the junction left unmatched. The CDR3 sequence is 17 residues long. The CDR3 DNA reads TGCGCCAGCAGCTTTACGACAGGGCTACTAAGCTCCTACGAGCAGTACTTC. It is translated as CASSFTTGLLSSYEQYF.